These 30 T cell receptor beta chains were sequenced from one sample in a study of cytotoxic CD8 clonotypes in ibrutinib-treated CLL. Sequencing was performed with immunoSEQ multiplex PCR; in TCRdb, only in-frame clones are kept and a portion is missing. The table lists roughly 45,000 clones, about 69% of them singletons. This sample comprised PBMCs, obtained after 24 months of ibrutinib treatment. The receptor source for this set is a human donor with chronic lymphocytic leukemia.

The genes are TRBV7-9 and TRBJ1-1; the D is unclear. CDR1 is SEHNR, CDR2 FQNEAQ, per germline (reference sequence). The CDR3 runs to 11 residues. V lost 3 bases and J lost 5, with 4 bases in between. For the CDR3, the DNA is TGTGCCAGCAGCTTTTTTACTGAAGCTTTCTTT. It encodes CASSFFTEAFF.

This chain connects TRBV10-3 to TRBJ2-1; D gene uncertain. The germline V gene has CDR1 ENHRY and CDR2 SYGVKD. Trimming stripped 7 bases from V and 5 bases from J, with 6 bases between. This CDR3 has 11 residues. Here the CDR3 DNA reads TGTGCCATCAAGTGGAACAATGAGCAGTTCTTC. Amino acid sequence: CAIKWNNEQFF.

This clone turned up a few times. The rearrangement uses TRBV4-1 and TRBJ2-4; maybe TRBD2 (5 bases). V was clipped by 5 bases and J by 8 bases, with 10 bases between them. This CDR3 has 12 residues. Germline V lookup: CDR1 MGHRA, CDR2 YSYEKL. The CDR3 region is CASSAGGYIQYF. For the CDR3, the DNA is TGCGCCAGCAGCGCAGGAGGATACATTCAGTACTTC.

V is TRBV13 and J is TRBJ2-7; tentative D call: TRBD1 (5 bases). Germline lookup yields CDR1 PRHDT and CDR2 FYEKMQ (reference sequence). V gave up 5 bases and J gave up 1 base, with 9 bases separating them. The CDR3 covers 13 residues. In nucleotides, the CDR3 is TGTGCCAGCAGCGAGTCAGGGTCCTACGAGCAGTACTTC. Protein product: CASSESGSYEQYF. The variable domain in full, with the rest retrieved from reference TRBV13 and TRBJ2-7, is AAGVIQSPRHLIKEKRETATLKCYPIPRHDTVYWYQQGPGQDPQFLISFYEKMQSDKGSIPDRFSAQQFSDYHSELNMSSLELGDSALYFCASSESGSYEQYFGPGTRLTVT.

The chain couples TRBV28 to TRBJ2-7; D not certain. CDR1 is MDHEN, CDR2 SYDVKM, per germline. This CDR3 is 13 amino acids long. Trimming shortened V by 6 bases and J by 3 bases, and 12 bases separated the two germline ends. DNA of the CDR3: TGTGCCAGCAGAATAGGGCCCTTCTACGAGCAGTACTTC. The encoded protein is CASRIGPFYEQYF.

This chain joins TRBV2 and TRBJ1-2; D is ambiguous. Trimming left V 6 bases short and J 7 bases short, with 15 bases between. The V gene's germline CDR1 is SNHLY and CDR2 FYNNEI. There are 13 residues in the CDR3. DNA for the CDR3: TGTGCCAGCAGGAATACGGAGGGAGCTGGCTACACCTTC. It specifies CASRNTEGAGYTF.

This clone was counted only a few times. The chain has TRBV5-1 and TRBJ1-6; 7 nucleotides match TRBD1. The CDR3 length is 15 residues. J was trimmed by 10 bases and V by 2 bases; bases with no gene match: 9. CDR1 is SGHRS, CDR2 YFSETQ, per germline. The CDR3 here is CASSFGAGGLSPLHF. CDR3 bases: TGCGCCAGCAGCTTCGGAGCAGGGGGGCTATCACCCCTCCACTTT.

The CDR3 is CAISESQETQYF. CDR3 nucleotide sequence: TGTGCCATCAGTGAGTCACAAGAGACCCAGTACTTC. The rearrangement uses TRBV10-3 and TRBJ2-5; D not resolved. The V gene lost 0 bases and the J gene lost 2 bases, with 1 base spanning the gap. The germline gives CDR1 ENHRY, CDR2 SYGVKD. This CDR3 region has 12 residues.

This clone is medium-sized within its sample. This chain uses TRBV5-6 with TRBJ1-2; TRBD1 matches 8 bases. CDR1 and CDR2 (germline): SGHDT, YYEEEE. This CDR3 contains 12 residues. Germline trimming cut 5 bases from V and 3 bases from J; bases unmatched to any gene: 0. The CDR3 region is CASRTGDYGYTF. As DNA, the CDR3 is TGTGCCAGCAGGACAGGGGACTATGGCTACACCTTC.

The chain recombines TRBV19 with TRBJ1-2; perhaps TRBD1 as D (6 bases). Trimming removed 5 bases at V and 5 bases at J, with 9 bases between. CDR3 length equals 12 residues. Per germline, CDR1 LNHDA and CDR2 SQIVND (reference sequence). CDR3 DNA sequence: TGTGCCAGTAGTCTGGGACAATATGGCTACACCTTC. Translating gives CASSLGQYGYTF.

The chain employs TRBV7-9 and TRBJ1-2, with D unresolved. The V end was cut by 1 base, the J end by 0 bases, with 12 bases between. Germline V CDR1 and CDR2: SEHNR, FQNEAQ (reference sequence). CDR3 length equals 16 residues. In DNA, the CDR3 is TGTGCCAGCAGCTTAGGGGGTCTGCGGACTAACTATGGCTACACCTTC. Amino acids: CASSLGGLRTNYGYTF.

The V gene is TRBV7-9, the J gene TRBJ2-1; 8 nucleotides match TRBD2. The CDR3 is 15 amino acids. Germline V lookup: CDR1 SEHNR, CDR2 FQNEAQ (reference sequence). J was trimmed by 9 bases and V by 5 bases; bases with no gene match: 12. The CDR3 loop reads CASSPGLAVSREQFF. The CDR3 bases are TGTGCCAGCAGCCCTGGACTAGCCGTTTCCCGTGAGCAGTTCTTC.

J is TRBJ2-5 and V is TRBV27, with 7 bases lining up with TRBD2. The CDR3 has 14 amino acids. Germline V gene sequence: CDR1 MNHEY, CDR2 SMNVEV (reference sequence). V shed 6 bases, J shed 7 bases, and the junction held 11 bases outside the gene matches. The CDR3 DNA sequence: TGTGCCAGCAGCCCTGGGACTACCTCTGCGACCCAGTACTTC. Its protein product is CASSPGTTSATQYF.

J is TRBJ1-1 and V is TRBV10-3; 7 bases map to TRBD1. The CDR3 contains 12 residues. CDR1 ENHRY and CDR2 SYGVKD come from the germline V gene. V shed 10 bases and J 4 bases; nucleotides not matched to a gene: 6. This chain's CDR3 is CATRDSSTEAFF. The CDR3 DNA sequence: TGTGCCACCCGGGACAGCTCCACTGAAGCTTTCTTT.

The chain combines TRBV9 with TRBJ1-4; D is possibly TRBD1 (6 bases). The V gene's germline CDR1 is SGDLS and CDR2 YYNGEE. V lost 2 bases, J lost 3 bases, and 11 bases lay in between. This CDR3 contains 15 residues. In DNA, the CDR3 is TGTGCCAGCAGCGTTTCAGGGGTCGCTAATGAAAAACTGTTTTTT. Protein: CASSVSGVANEKLFF.

The chain employs TRBV7-6 and TRBJ1-1; D gene ambiguous. V lost 7 bases and J 1 base, leaving 19 bases between the germline ends. The CDR3 runs to 16 residues. The germline gives CDR1 SGHVS, CDR2 FNYEAQ. In DNA, the CDR3 is TGTGCCAGCATCCCGAGGCCAACGGGGAAGAACACTGAAGCTTTCTTT. This translates into CASIPRPTGKNTEAFF.

The chain couples TRBV5-4 to TRBJ1-5; D call uncertain. There are 15 residues in the CDR3. CDR1 and CDR2 (germline): SGHNT, YYREEE (reference sequence). V was clipped by 2 bases and J by 4 bases, with 13 bases between them. CDR3 region: CASSFSRVLNQPQHF. Here the CDR3 DNA reads TGTGCCAGCAGCTTTTCTAGGGTTTTAAATCAGCCCCAGCATTTT. The full variable domain, completed using reference TRBV5-4 and TRBJ1-5, is ETGVTQSPTHLIKTRGQQVTLRCSSQSGHNTVSWYQQALGQGPQFIFQYYREEENGRGNFPPRFSGLQFPNYSSELNVNALELDDSALYLCASSFSRVLNQPQHFGDGTRLSIL.

CDR3 region: CASSMRQGIQETQYF. The CDR3 bases are TGTGCCAGCAGTATGCGACAGGGGATCCAAGAGACCCAGTACTTC. This sequence joins TRBV6-5 and TRBJ2-5, with TRBD1 identical over 8 bases. V lost 5 bases, J lost 1 base, and 6 bases stayed unmatched. The length of the CDR3 is 15 residues. From germline, CDR1 is MNHEY and CDR2 SVGAGI.

This clone was observed a handful of times. V usage is TRBV6-4 and J usage is TRBJ2-7; TRBD2 matches 7 bases. The V gene end was trimmed by 4 bases and the J gene end by 2 bases; junction bases not matched to a gene: 8. The CDR3 is made up of 15 amino acids. The germline V gene has CDR1 MRHNA and CDR2 SNTAGT. The CDR3 sequence: CASSVRGRSTYEQYF. The DNA for the CDR3 is TGTGCCAGCAGTGTACGCGGGAGATCCACCTACGAGCAGTACTTC.

The rearrangement joins TRBV7-9 to TRBJ1-2; weak D call: TRBD1 (6 bases). The CDR3 sequence is 15 residues long. The V gene's germline CDR1 is SEHNR and CDR2 FQNEAQ (reference sequence). The germline V and J ends were trimmed by 5 bases and 4 bases, with 17 bases remaining between them. The CDR3 region is CASSPSWGALYGYTF. DNA for the CDR3: TGTGCCAGCAGCCCATCGTGGGGGGCTCTCTATGGCTACACCTTC.

The rearrangement uses TRBV7-3 and TRBJ1-3; a possible D gene is TRBD1 (6 bases). This CDR3 comprises 15 residues. Trimming stripped 1 base from V and 4 bases from J, with 11 bases between. Germline V gene sequence: CDR1 SGHTA, CDR2 FQGTGA. The CDR3 DNA reads as TGTGCCAGCAGCTTAAATTCAGGGGACGGAAACACCATATATTTT. This translates into CASSLNSGDGNTIYF.

V gene TRBV20-1 combines with J gene TRBJ2-7; D remains ambiguous. CDR1 DFQATT and CDR2 SNEGSKA come from the germline V gene (reference sequence). The CDR3 length is 11 residues. V was shortened by 0 bases and J by 4 bases, with 4 bases between the two germline ends. The CDR3 nucleotides are TGCAGTGCTAGAGAGGGGTACGAGCAGTACTTC. Translation gives CSAREGYEQYF.

The CDR3 protein is CASSSDRVGEKLFF. For the CDR3, the DNA is TGCGCCAGCAGCTCGGACAGGGTGGGTGAAAAACTGTTTTTT. The chain combines TRBV5-1 with TRBJ1-4; 8 nucleotides match TRBD1. Germline V gene data show CDR1 as SGHRS and CDR2 as YFSETQ. This CDR3 contains 14 residues. After removal of 3 bases from V and 7 bases from J, the junction contained 5 bases not matched to a gene.

This clone appeared a single time. V is TRBV2 and J is TRBJ2-7, with 8 bases identical to TRBD2. The CDR3 is made up of 14 amino acids. The ends lost 7 bases at V and 2 bases at J; junction bases unmatched: 7. The germline gives CDR1 SNHLY, CDR2 FYNNEI. CDR3 DNA sequence: TGTGCCAGCAAGAGCGGGGGAGTGCCCTACGAGCAGTACTTC. Translated, it gives CASKSGGVPYEQYF.

The table lists this clone with a few counts. V and J are TRBV4-1 and TRBJ2-7; TRBD2 agrees at 7 bases. Germline V gene sequence: CDR1 MGHRA, CDR2 YSYEKL. V shed 3 bases, J shed 0 bases, and the junction held 5 bases outside the gene matches. The CDR3 consists of 15 residues. As DNA, the CDR3 is TGCGCCAGCAGCCACCAGGCTAGCGGCTCCTACGAGCAGTACTTC. Translated: CASSHQASGSYEQYF.

The chain couples TRBV28 to TRBJ1-2; D might be TRBD1 (6 bases). Germline V gives CDR1 MDHEN, CDR2 SYDVKM. This CDR3 is built from 14 residues. The V end lost 3 bases, the J end lost 8 bases, and 16 bases lay between the germline ends. CDR3 sequence: CASSFPHGGIGYTF. Written as DNA, the CDR3 is TGTGCCAGCAGTTTCCCTCACGGGGGCATAGGCTACACCTTC.

This chain uses TRBV28 with TRBJ2-7, with 11 bases matching TRBD2. Germline CDR1 MDHEN, CDR2 SYDVKM. V shed 6 bases, J shed 2 bases, and the junction held 12 bases outside the gene matches. This CDR3 contains 17 residues. CDR3 DNA sequence: TGTGCCAGCAGCCGGGGGGTAGCGGGAGGGCCACCCTACGAGCAGTACTTC. Protein: CASSRGVAGGPPYEQYF.

The V gene is TRBV7-6, the J gene TRBJ2-1; D remains unclear. CDR1 SGHVS and CDR2 FNYEAQ come from the germline V gene. This CDR3 comprises 11 residues. Trimming pared 3 bases from V and 6 bases from J, leaving 3 bases between. The CDR3 here is CASSFSNEQFF. The CDR3 DNA is TGTGCCAGCAGCTTTAGCAATGAGCAGTTCTTC.

V usage is TRBV5-1 and J usage is TRBJ2-1; D is possibly TRBD1 (5 bases). Germline V gene sequence: CDR1 SGHRS, CDR2 YFSETQ. V was trimmed by 0 bases and J by 2 bases, leaving 6 bases between them. The CDR3 has 14 residues. CDR3 amino acids: CASSLEGPYNEQFF. The CDR3 region has the DNA TGCGCCAGCAGCTTGGAGGGGCCCTACAATGAGCAGTTCTTC.

This clone was seen a few times. The CDR3 protein is CASRRTGAYEQYF. The CDR3 nucleotides read TGCGCCAGCAGGAGGACAGGGGCTTACGAGCAGTACTTC. V and J are TRBV5-1 and TRBJ2-7, with TRBD1 identical over 9 bases. The V gene end was trimmed by 5 bases and the J gene end by 4 bases; junction bases not matched to a gene: 4. Germline CDR1 and CDR2: SGHRS and YFSETQ. CDR3 length equals 13 residues.